This T cell receptor beta chain originates from a study of blood T cell repertoires in COVID-19. Turning to the study itself: Researchers got acute and convalescent COVID-19 samples from the United States, Italy and Spain.

This clone has just a few counts. CDR3 size: 15 residues. J gave up 6 bases and V 7 bases, and 7 bases lay outside the gene matches. Per the germline V gene, CDR1 is SGHRS and CDR2 is YFSETQ. Methods used by the authors: For nucleated cells, counts were estimated from reference gene primer amplification. The repertoire was sequenced with immunoSEQ multiplex PCR; TCRdb's copy has only in-frame clones and lacks some. V, J and clone size are taken as reported in that table, and D and trimming were inferred from the DNA itself. The table lists 110,000 to 150,000 clones, more than 80% of them singletons. The source of this sequence is a woman aged 80 or over with acute or convalescent COVID-19. The sample consisted of peripheral blood. The chain uses TRBV5-1 and TRBJ1-6; 10 bases line up with TRBD1. In DNA, the CDR3 is TGCGCCAGCTCTGACGGGACAGGGGTTAATTCACCCCTCCACTTT. This sequence encodes CASSDGTGVNSPLHF.